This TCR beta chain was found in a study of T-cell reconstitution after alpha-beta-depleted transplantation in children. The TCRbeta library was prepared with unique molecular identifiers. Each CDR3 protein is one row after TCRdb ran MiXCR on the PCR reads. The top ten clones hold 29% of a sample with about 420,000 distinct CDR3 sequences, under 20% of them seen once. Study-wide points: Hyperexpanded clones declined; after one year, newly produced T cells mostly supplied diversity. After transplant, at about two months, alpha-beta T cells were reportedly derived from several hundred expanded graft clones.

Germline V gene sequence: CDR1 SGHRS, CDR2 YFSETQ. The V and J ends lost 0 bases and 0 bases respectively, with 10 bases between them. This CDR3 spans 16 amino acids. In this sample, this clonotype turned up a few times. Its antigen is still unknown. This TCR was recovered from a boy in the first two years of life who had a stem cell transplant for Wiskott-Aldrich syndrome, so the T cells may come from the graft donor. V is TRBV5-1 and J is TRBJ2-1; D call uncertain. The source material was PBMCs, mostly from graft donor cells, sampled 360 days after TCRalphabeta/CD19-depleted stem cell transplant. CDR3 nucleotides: TGCGCCAGCAGCTTGGCCACCCAAAGCTCCTACAATGAGCAGTTCTTC. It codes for CASSLATQSSYNEQFF.